The T cell receptor (beta chain) described here comes from a study of T cells in Graves' hyperthyroidism and ophthalmopathy. This clonotype has at least ten counts. Authors of the study amplified TCR beta CDR3 regions from RNA transcripts. Researchers ran a first-round RT-PCR on the TCR CDR3 using the HTBI primer set. TCRdb fed the multiplex PCR reads into MiXCR, producing one record per CDR3 protein. The sample holds 800,000 or so distinct CDR3 sequences, 35% to 45% seen once. Trimming left V 6 bases short and J 4 bases short, with 12 bases between. Looked up from germline, CDR1 is SQVTM and CDR2 is ANQGSEA. The CDR3 length is 12 residues. Graves' hyperthyroidism was deemed stable absent ophthalmopathy progression within 18 months. Disease duration under 2 months; hyperthyroidism patients were aged 18 to 65.

The chain joins TRBV29-1 to TRBJ1-2; D perhaps matches TRBD1 (6 bases). Sample: blood. This receptor was obtained from a man in his late teens or twenties with Graves' hyperthyroidism. The CDR3 loop is CSVLDSFYGYTF. DNA for the CDR3: TGCAGCGTCCTGGACAGCTTCTATGGCTACACCTTC.